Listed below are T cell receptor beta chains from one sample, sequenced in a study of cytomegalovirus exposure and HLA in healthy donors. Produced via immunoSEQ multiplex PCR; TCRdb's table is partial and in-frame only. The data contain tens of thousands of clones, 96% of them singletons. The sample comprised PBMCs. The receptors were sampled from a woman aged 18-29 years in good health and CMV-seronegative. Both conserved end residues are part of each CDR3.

cdr3_aa: CAISETTGTDTQYF
j_call: TRBJ2-3
v_call: TRBV10-3

cdr3_aa: CAIKGRGPGHEQYF
j_call: TRBJ2-7
v_call: TRBV10-3

cdr3_aa: CASSFPPGQGRTGELFF
j_call: TRBJ2-2
v_call: TRBV27

cdr3_aa: CATEGGFGNQPQHF
j_call: TRBJ1-5
v_call: TRBV19

cdr3_aa: CASSAGTGKWNEQFF
j_call: TRBJ2-1
v_call: TRBV18

cdr3_aa: CASSLGLAGGPPYNEQFF
j_call: TRBJ2-1
v_call: TRBV5-4

cdr3_aa: CASSVAGGETYGYTF
j_call: TRBJ1-2
v_call: TRBV9

cdr3_aa: CASSPQGARRGEAFF
j_call: TRBJ1-1
v_call: TRBV14

cdr3_aa: CASSKRAGGLPGDEQFF
j_call: TRBJ2-1
v_call: TRBV21-1

cdr3_aa: CAWSRGGHEQYF
j_call: TRBJ2-7
v_call: TRBV30

cdr3_aa: CASSDGVVWRAQETQYF
j_call: TRBJ2-5
v_call: TRBV10-1

cdr3_aa: CASSHSGGGRAGELFF
j_call: TRBJ2-2
v_call: TRBV21-1

cdr3_aa: CAWSARGGDTDTQYF
j_call: TRBJ2-3
v_call: TRBV30

cdr3_aa: CASSPRTGPSDTEAFF
j_call: TRBJ1-1
v_call: TRBV18

cdr3_aa: CASSFGEGWEKLFF
j_call: TRBJ1-4
v_call: TRBV7-9

cdr3_aa: CASRQKPGTANYGHTF
j_call: TRBJ1-2
v_call: TRBV2

cdr3_aa: CASSHGESLGEQFF
j_call: TRBJ2-1
v_call: TRBV4-3

cdr3_aa: CASSIGGRLPYEQYF
j_call: TRBJ2-7
v_call: TRBV19

cdr3_aa: CASSPPGSTNEKLFF
j_call: TRBJ1-4
v_call: TRBV5-1

cdr3_aa: CASSQDQLAGEGDEQFF
j_call: TRBJ2-1
v_call: TRBV4-3

cdr3_aa: CSVVSTSGASTDTQYF
j_call: TRBJ2-3
v_call: TRBV29-1

cdr3_aa: CASSLLPGGTNEKLFF
j_call: TRBJ1-4
v_call: TRBV27

cdr3_aa: CASAQFGGRDTQYF
j_call: TRBJ2-3
v_call: TRBV7-3